The present entry profiles one T cell receptor beta chain with its context. This specimen belongs to a study of control samples from healthy donors and cancer patients. V was clipped by 0 bases and J by 10 bases, with 11 bases between them. This CDR3 contains 14 residues. CDR1 is SGHDT and CDR2 is YYEEEE in the germline V gene. Clones were sequenced by immunoSEQ multiplex PCR, and TCRdb holds only the in-frame ones, with some missing. The table has some 120,000 clones, over 85% seen once. Sequencing used blood. This receptor was identified in a man aged 25 to 40 in good health. The gene calls are TRBV5-6 and TRBJ1-6; D not certain. The CDR3 is CASSLGRLGSPLHF. The CDR3 DNA reads as TGTGCCAGCAGCTTGGGCAGGCTCGGGTCACCCCTCCACTTT.